This T cell receptor beta chain originates from a study of T cells after yellow fever vaccination. Study context: It was SMART-Seq v4 Ultra Low Input that prepared the fractions with low cell numbers. Study results and caveats: A faster peak, day 5 versus 15, was reached by the weaker secondary response. Relatively few clonotypes were ones that appeared in both CD4 and CD8 compartments.

The CDR3 length is 16 residues. Per germline, CDR1 SGHRS and CDR2 YFSETQ. J was trimmed by 4 bases and V by 3 bases; bases with no gene match: 4. Researchers made TCR cDNA using 5'RACE template switching, and this step added a universal primer site and UMIs. Each CDR3 protein is one row after TCRdb ran MiXCR on the 5' RACE reads. The data contain around 530,000 distinct CDR3 sequences, about 17% of them singletons. Only a few counts were recorded for this clonotype. Its antigen is as yet unknown. This specimen was PBMCs, taken 4 to 5 days after the first yellow fever vaccination. The TCR sequence derives from a young man who received the YFV17D yellow fever vaccine. The chain has TRBV5-1 and TRBJ1-6; 10 bases agree with TRBD1. For the CDR3, the DNA is TGCGCCAGCAGCTCCGGGACAGGGGCTTATAATTCACCCCTCCACTTT. This encodes CASSSGTGAYNSPLHF. Full variable domain (remainder filled in from reference TRBV5-1 and TRBJ1-6): KAGVTQTPRYLIKTRGQQVTLSCSPISGHRSVSWYQQTPGQGLQFLFEYFSETQRNKGNFPGRFSGRQFSNSRSEMNVSTLELGDSALYLCASSSGTGAYNSPLHFGNGTRLTVT.